This T cell receptor (beta chain) comes out of a study of a mutant IDH1 vaccine in newly diagnosed glioma. The wider study: V12 came at week 35, V13 at week 47.

Worth noting for this clone: Its antigen is not identified.

Measured with immunoSEQ multiplex PCR; TCRdb has only the in-frame clones, and not every one. The sample records around 41,000 clones, 75% to 90% being singletons. Time point noted: week 35, safety follow-up. The vaccine gave 300 ug of a 20-mer mutant IDH1 peptide subcutaneously per dose. In weeks 1, 3, 5, 7, 11, 15, 19 and 23, patients were vaccinated. There are 13 residues in the CDR3. The V end was cut by 5 bases, the J end by 8 bases, with 15 bases between. The V gene's germline CDR1 is SNHLY and CDR2 FYNNEI. The TCR was taken from a middle-aged man with glioma. The chain combines TRBV2 with TRBJ1-2; D remains ambiguous. The starting material was PBMCs, obtained from a glioma patient whose treatment included an IDH1 peptide vaccine. The CDR3 nucleotides are TGTGCCAGCAGTTCTGGCCAGTACAGAGGCTACACCTTC. Encoded protein: CASSSGQYRGYTF. Filled out from reference TRBV2 and TRBJ1-2, the complete variable domain reads EPEVTQTPSHQVTQMGQEVILRCVPISNHLYFYWYRQILGQKVEFLVSFYNNEISEKSEIFDDQFSVERPDGSNFTLKIRSTKLEDSAMYFCASSSGQYRGYTFGSGTRLTVV.